Listed below are T cell receptor beta chains from one sample, sequenced in a study of blood T cell repertoires in COVID-19. Data came from immunoSEQ multiplex PCR; TCRdb stores just in-frame clones and leaves some out. Of 350,000 to 450,000 clones listed, 85% were seen once; the top ten hold approximately 3.7%. The source material was peripheral blood. The receptor set was obtained from a woman aged 18-35 years with acute or convalescent COVID-19. The CDR3 runs from the conserved cysteine through the conserved F or W. The D gene is left open where the match is weak. Clone size is not always given. Where it is, it says once, few, many or a class for expanded clones.

d_call	v_call	clone_size	j_call	cdr3_aa	cdr3_nt
NA	TRBV2	few	TRBJ1-4	CASSYTGMEKLFF	TGTGCCAGCAGCTATACAGGGATGGAAAAACTGTTTTTT
NA	TRBV19	NA	TRBJ1-3	CASSTGIGNTIYF	TGTGCCAGTAGCACCGGGATTGGAAACACCATATATTTT
TRBD2	TRBV9	NA	TRBJ2-1	CASSAGTSAEQFF	TGTGCCAGCAGCGCCGGGACTAGTGCAGAGCAGTTCTTC
NA	TRBV9	NA	TRBJ1-2	CASSVDQGMGYGYTF	TGTGCCAGCAGCGTAGACCAGGGGATGGGCTATGGCTACACCTTC
NA	TRBV5-1	NA	TRBJ1-2	CASSLNFRQAAEGYTF	TGCGCCAGCAGCTTGAACTTCCGACAGGCCGCCGAGGGCTACACCTTC
NA	TRBV9	NA	TRBJ1-3	CASSVQGTGNTIYF	TGTGCCAGCAGCGTACAGGGTACTGGAAACACCATATATTTT
NA	TRBV25-1	NA	TRBJ2-7	CASSKTGTTGQYF	TGTGCCAGCAGTAAGACAGGAACAACGGGGCAGTACTTC
TRBD1	TRBV7-9	NA	TRBJ2-3	CASSSRQGAVDTQYF	TGTGCCAGCAGCTCAAGACAGGGTGCTGTAGATACGCAGTATTTT
TRBD1	TRBV24-1	NA	TRBJ1-5	CATSESTRTGFYF	TGTGCCACCAGTGAAAGCACAAGGACAGGGTTCTATTTT
NA	TRBV5-1	NA	TRBJ2-3	CASSKGRDSSTDTQYF	TGCGCCAGCAGCAAAGGGCGGGACAGTAGCACAGATACGCAGTATTTT
TRBD1	TRBV24-1	once	TRBJ1-1	CATSDSGTGDTEAFF	TGTGCCACCAGTGATAGCGGGACAGGGGACACTGAAGCTTTCTTT
NA	TRBV9	NA	TRBJ1-4	CASSVGGSTNEKLFF	TGTGCCAGCAGCGTAGGAGGGTCGACTAATGAAAAACTGTTTTTT
TRBD2	TRBV7-2	NA	TRBJ2-5	CASSLPLAGGLETQYF	TGTGCCAGCAGCTTACCACTAGCGGGAGGCTTGGAGACCCAGTACTTC
TRBD2	TRBV5-1	few	TRBJ2-1	CASSSQLGLVYNEQFF	TGCGCCAGCAGCTCCCAGTTGGGACTAGTATACAATGAGCAGTTCTTC
NA	TRBV6-5	few	TRBJ1-5	CASRVSDGQPQHF	TGTGCCAGCAGAGTTTCTGATGGCCAGCCCCAGCATTTT
NA	TRBV5-1	NA	TRBJ1-2	CASRLLSLKDGYTF	TGCGCCAGCCGACTTCTATCCCTCAAGGATGGCTACACCTTC